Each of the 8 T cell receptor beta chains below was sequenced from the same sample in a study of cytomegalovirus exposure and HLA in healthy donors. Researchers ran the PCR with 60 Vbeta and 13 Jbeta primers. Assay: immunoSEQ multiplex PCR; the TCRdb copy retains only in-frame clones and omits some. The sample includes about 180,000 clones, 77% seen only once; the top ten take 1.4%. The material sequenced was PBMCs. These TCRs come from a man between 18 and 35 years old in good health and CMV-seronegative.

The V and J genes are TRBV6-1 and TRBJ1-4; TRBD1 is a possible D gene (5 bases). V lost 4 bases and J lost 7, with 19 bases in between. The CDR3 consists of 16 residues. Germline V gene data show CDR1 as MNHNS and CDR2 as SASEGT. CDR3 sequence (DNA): TGTGCCAGCAGTGCAGGTTGGGCAGGGAAGGTTGAAAAACTGTTTTTT. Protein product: CASSAGWAGKVEKLFF.

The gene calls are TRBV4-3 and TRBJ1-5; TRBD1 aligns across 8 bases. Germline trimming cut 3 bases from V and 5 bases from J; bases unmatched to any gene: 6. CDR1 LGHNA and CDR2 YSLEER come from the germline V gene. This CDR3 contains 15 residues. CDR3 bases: TGCGCCAGCAGCCACCGACAGGGGATCGATCAGCCCCAGCATTTT. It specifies CASSHRQGIDQPQHF.

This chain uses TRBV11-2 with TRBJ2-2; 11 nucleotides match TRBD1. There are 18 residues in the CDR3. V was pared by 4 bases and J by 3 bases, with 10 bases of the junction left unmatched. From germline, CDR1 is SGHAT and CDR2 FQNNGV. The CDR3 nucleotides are TGTGCCAGCAGCTCAGTCCCCTGGGGACAGGGGGACACCGGGGAGCTGTTTTTT. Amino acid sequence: CASSSVPWGQGDTGELFF.

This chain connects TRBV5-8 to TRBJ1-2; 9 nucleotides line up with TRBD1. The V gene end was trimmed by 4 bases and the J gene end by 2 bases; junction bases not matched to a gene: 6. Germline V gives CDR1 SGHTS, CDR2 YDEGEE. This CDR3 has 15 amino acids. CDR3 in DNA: TGTGCCAGCAGCGGACAGGGGCTCGCCAACTATGGCTACACCTTC. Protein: CASSGQGLANYGYTF.

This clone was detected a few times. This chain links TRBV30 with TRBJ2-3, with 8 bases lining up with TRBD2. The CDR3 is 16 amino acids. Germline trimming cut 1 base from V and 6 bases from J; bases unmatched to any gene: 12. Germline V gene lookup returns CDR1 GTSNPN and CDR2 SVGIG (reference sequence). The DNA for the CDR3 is TGTGCCTGGAGTGATCAAGGACTAGCTGGAGGGGATACGCAGTATTTT. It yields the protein CAWSDQGLAGGDTQYF.

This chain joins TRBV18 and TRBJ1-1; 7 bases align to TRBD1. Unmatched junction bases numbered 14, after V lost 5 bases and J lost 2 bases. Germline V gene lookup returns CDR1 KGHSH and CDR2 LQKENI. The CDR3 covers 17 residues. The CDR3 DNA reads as TGTGCCAGCTCATCTTTGACCTCGAACAGGGGAAACACTGAAGCTTTCTTT. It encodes CASSSLTSNRGNTEAFF.

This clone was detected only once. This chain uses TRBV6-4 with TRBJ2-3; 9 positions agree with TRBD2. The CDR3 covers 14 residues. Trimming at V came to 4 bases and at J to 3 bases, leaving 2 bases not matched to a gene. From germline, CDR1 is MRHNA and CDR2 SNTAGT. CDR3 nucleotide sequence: TGTGCCAGCAGTGGAGCGGGGGGAACAGATACGCAGTATTTT. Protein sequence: CASSGAGGTDTQYF.

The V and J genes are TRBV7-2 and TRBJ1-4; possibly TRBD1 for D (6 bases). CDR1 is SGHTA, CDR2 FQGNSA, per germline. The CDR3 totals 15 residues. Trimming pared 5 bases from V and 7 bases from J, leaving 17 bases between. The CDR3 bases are TGTGCCAGCAGCGTTAAGGGGGGGGGCGGTGAAAAACTGTTTTTT. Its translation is CASSVKGGGGEKLFF.